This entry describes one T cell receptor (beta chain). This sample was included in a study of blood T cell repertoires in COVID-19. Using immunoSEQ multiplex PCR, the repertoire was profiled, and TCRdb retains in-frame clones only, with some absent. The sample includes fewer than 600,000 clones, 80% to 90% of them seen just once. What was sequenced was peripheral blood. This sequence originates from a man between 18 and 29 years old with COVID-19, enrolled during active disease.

CDR3 DNA sequence: TGTGCCAGCAGTACCACAGGGTTGGGGAATGAAAAACTGTTTTTT. This codes for CASSTTGLGNEKLFF. The genes are TRBV6-5 and TRBJ1-4, with a possible D match to TRBD1 (6 bases). V lost 5 bases to trimming and J lost 5 bases, with 15 bases between them. Germline V gene data show CDR1 as MNHEY and CDR2 as SVGAGI. The CDR3 is made up of 15 amino acids.